This T cell receptor beta chain comes out of a study of T cells in Graves' hyperthyroidism and ophthalmopathy. The study's findings and limits: Model-based prediction identified ophthalmopathy a median around 6.5 months prior to its onset. Ophthalmopathy and stable hyperthyroidism were told apart by a 13 V-J model.

Turning to this clonotype: The antigen is unknown.

Germline V lookup: CDR1 ENHRY, CDR2 SYGVKD. With 2 bases removed from V and 2 bases from J, the gap between germline ends came to 7 bases. CDR3 length: 13 residues. RNA transcripts served as the template for amplifying TCR beta CDR3 regions. Researchers ran a first-round RT-PCR on the TCR CDR3 using the HTBI primer set. In TCRdb, the multiplex PCR reads were re-called with MiXCR into one record per CDR3 protein. Of some 510,000 distinct CDR3 sequences listed, approximately 44% were seen once; the top ten hold roughly 8.2%. This clonotype was sampled from a woman between 18 and 29 years old with Graves' hyperthyroidism. The sequencing input was peripheral blood or thyroid tissue (not recorded which). This chain connects TRBV10-3 to TRBJ2-7; perhaps TRBD1 as D (6 bases). The CDR3 coding sequence is TGTGCCATCAGTGAGGGACAGACCTACGAGCAGTACTTC. It yields the protein CAISEGQTYEQYF.